This T cell receptor (beta chain) was sequenced in a study of cytomegalovirus exposure and HLA in healthy donors. As for the study in general: The Caucasian-associated ancestry cluster contained roughly four fifths of the roughly 400 genotyped donors. Overall study results and limits: Solely CMV serostatus was available to characterize immune exposure. Across HLA loci, a later analysis found differing TCR association rates, with DRB1 most and HLA-C fewest.

The PCR used 60 Vbeta and 13 Jbeta primers. Libraries were prepared by immunoSEQ multiplex PCR; TCRdb keeps only in-frame clonotypes and omits some of them. The top ten hold roughly 2% of the sample, which has some 110,000 clones, around 80% seen once. With regard to this clone: What it binds is unknown.

The source material was PBMCs. This receptor was taken from a man in his forties or fifties in good health and CMV-seronegative.

CDR3 nucleotide sequence: TGCGCCAGCAGCCAAGTGGCGGGGGGTGGCAGCTATGGCTACACCTTC. Its translation is CASSQVAGGGSYGYTF. The genes are TRBV4-1 and TRBJ1-2; possibly TRBD1 for D (5 bases). Germline values: CDR1 MGHRA, CDR2 YSYEKL. The CDR3 is 16 residues long. The ends were cut back, 1 base at V and 4 bases at J, with 16 bases in the middle.